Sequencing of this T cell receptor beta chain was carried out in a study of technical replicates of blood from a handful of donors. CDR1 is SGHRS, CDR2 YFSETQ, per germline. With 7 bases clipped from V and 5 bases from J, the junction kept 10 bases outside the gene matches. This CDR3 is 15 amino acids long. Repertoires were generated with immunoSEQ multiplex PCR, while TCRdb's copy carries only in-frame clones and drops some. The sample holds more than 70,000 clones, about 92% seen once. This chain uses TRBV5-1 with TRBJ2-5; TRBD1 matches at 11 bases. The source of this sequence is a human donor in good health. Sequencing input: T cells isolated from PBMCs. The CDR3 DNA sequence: TGCGCCAGCTTTTACAGGGACAGGGGGAGGGAGACCCAGTACTTC. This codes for CASFYRDRGRETQYF.